This T cell receptor (beta chain) originates from a study of T-cell memory formation after mild COVID-19. Trimming stripped 1 base from V and 7 bases from J, with 13 bases between. The CDR3 has 14 residues. From germline, CDR1 is SGHAT and CDR2 FQNNGV. The table lists this clonotype with a few counts. Barcoded TCR alpha and TCR beta cDNA libraries with UMIs came from 5'RACE using constant-segment primers. TCRdb ran MiXCR on the 5' RACE reads and lists one entry per CDR3 protein. The sample yields 100,000 to 130,000 distinct CDR3 sequences, approximately 15% seen once. The sequenced sample was PBMCs or a T cell subset sorted from them (not recorded which). The source of this sequence is a man between 18 and 35 years old who had mild COVID-19 (a few samples of this study predate the infection). Cell type and time point are not known. The V gene is TRBV11-2, the J gene TRBJ1-1; tentative D call: TRBD1 (5 bases). The CDR3 region is CASSLGQGRSEAFF. The CDR3 region has the DNA TGTGCCAGCAGCTTAGGGCAGGGAAGAAGTGAAGCTTTCTTT.